The 12 T cell receptor beta chains below all came from one sample that was sequenced in a study of T-cell reconstitution after alpha-beta-depleted transplantation in children (dated by TCRdb to the mid-2010s). Explained via the paper, the treatment or condition label denotes: allogeneic hematopoietic cell transplantation with graft depleted of TCRalphabeta T cells and CD19 B cells. Library preparation was by PCR. The reads were generated on an Illumina HiSeq 2500. TCR libraries were prepared with molecular barcoding, using unique molecular identifiers to normalize TCRbeta repertoire quantification. TCRdb took the public reads, trimmed them with fastp at Q25, ran MiXCR for clone calling and kept in-frame beta chains. Rows with a matching CDR3 protein are joined into one entry that keeps the most common DNA and genes. The sample data list 700,000 to 950,000 distinct CDR3 sequences, and 16% of these were observed just once. About 5% of the sample is taken by the ten largest.

Specimen: PBMCs, mostly from graft donor cells, collected 360 days after TCRalphabeta/CD19-depleted stem cell transplant. Source of these receptors: a male patient between 10 and 17 years old who had a stem cell transplant for acute lymphoblastic leukemia, so the T cells may come from the graft donor.

The rearrangement links TRBV5-1 to TRBJ2-1, with 9 positions matching TRBD2. This CDR3 region has 17 residues. CDR1 is SGHRS, CDR2 YFSETQ, per germline. Germline trimming cut 3 bases from V and 4 bases from J; bases unmatched to any gene: 11. CDR3 in DNA: TGCGCCAGCAGCTGGGACCCGGCTAGCGGGAAGTACAATGAGCAGTTCTTC. It encodes CASSWDPASGKYNEQFF. The full variable domain, with the rest looked up from reference TRBV5-1 and TRBJ2-1, is KAGVTQTPRYLIKTRGQQVTLSCSPISGHRSVSWYQQTPGQGLQFLFEYFSETQRNKGNFPGRFSGRQFSNSRSEMNVSTLELGDSALYLCASSWDPASGKYNEQFFGPGTRLTVL.

The chain couples TRBV27 to TRBJ2-7; D ambiguous. The CDR3 covers 14 residues. Trimming removed 5 bases at V and 3 bases at J, with 14 bases between. Germline V CDR1 and CDR2: MNHEY, SMNVEV (reference sequence). The CDR3 region has the DNA TGTGCCAGCAGTCGGGTCGGGCGCAACTACGAGCAGTACTTC. It yields the protein CASSRVGRNYEQYF.

This clonotype has only a few counts. This chain connects TRBV5-1 to TRBJ1-1; no firm D call. There are 13 residues in the CDR3. Trimming stripped 5 bases from V and 5 bases from J, with 13 bases between. Germline CDR1 reads SGHRS; CDR2 reads YFSETQ. CDR3 amino acids: CASRTVGETEAFF. The CDR3 nucleotides read TGCGCCAGCAGGACCGTGGGAGAAACTGAAGCTTTCTTT. Full variable domain (missing parts from reference TRBV5-1 and TRBJ1-1): KAGVTQTPRYLIKTRGQQVTLSCSPISGHRSVSWYQQTPGQGLQFLFEYFSETQRNKGNFPGRFSGRQFSNSRSEMNVSTLELGDSALYLCASRTVGETEAFFGQGTRLTVV.

This chain uses TRBV12-3 or TRBV12-4 with TRBJ2-5; 11 nucleotides line up with TRBD2. With 6 bases clipped from V and 5 bases from J, the junction kept 5 bases outside the gene matches. The CDR3 runs 14 residues. This CDR3 is CASRLAGVMETQYF. The CDR3 nucleotides are TGTGCCAGCAGACTAGCGGGAGTTATGGAGACCCAGTACTTC.

The chain has TRBV15 and TRBJ2-7; maybe TRBD2 (5 bases). CDR1 and CDR2 (germline): LNHNV, YYDKDF (reference sequence). Trimming left V 3 bases short and J 3 bases short, with 6 bases between. The CDR3 has 12 amino acids. CDR3 DNA sequence: TGTGCCACCAGCAGCGGGGTCTACGAGCAGTACTTC. Protein product: CATSSGVYEQYF.

This clonotype appeared a few times. The V gene is TRBV5-1, the J gene TRBJ2-2; D is unresolved. The CDR3 sequence is 15 residues long. The V gene's germline CDR1 is SGHRS and CDR2 YFSETQ. Deletions cut 5 bases from V and 1 base from J, with 12 bases between. The CDR3 protein is CASRRQIRNTGELFF. The CDR3 DNA reads as TGCGCCAGCAGAAGACAAATCAGGAACACCGGGGAGCTGTTTTTT.

This clonotype was seen a few times. The chain carries TRBV5-1 and TRBJ2-1; 10 bases line up with TRBD2. Germline CDR1 is SGHRS and CDR2 is YFSETQ. The CDR3 is made up of 14 amino acids. With 3 bases clipped from V and 8 bases from J, the junction kept 5 bases outside the gene matches. The CDR3, as DNA: TGCGCCAGCAGCTCCCTAGCGGGAGCCTATGAGCAGTTCTTC. This codes for CASSSLAGAYEQFF.

This clonotype has only a few counts. The chain employs TRBV2 and TRBJ1-5, with no clear D. CDR1 is SNHLY, CDR2 FYNNEI, per germline. This CDR3 is 14 amino acids long. The V end lost 4 bases, the J end lost 0 bases, and 7 bases lay between the germline ends. The CDR3 sequence is CASSGTPSNQPQHF. The DNA for the CDR3 is TGTGCCAGCAGTGGAACACCTAGCAATCAGCCCCAGCATTTT.

This clonotype was picked up a small number of times. The chain links TRBV5-1 to TRBJ2-1, with 7 bases matching TRBD2. This CDR3 region has 16 residues. Germline lookup yields CDR1 SGHRS and CDR2 YFSETQ. V trimming: 0 bases; J trimming: 4 bases; junction bases outside the gene matches: 7. The CDR3 coding sequence is TGCGCCAGCAGCTTGGCTCCGGCTAGCGGATACAATGAGCAGTTCTTC. This gives the protein CASSLAPASGYNEQFF.

At least ten counts were recorded for this clonotype. The chain uses TRBV27 and TRBJ2-3; 9 bases agree with TRBD2. The CDR3 sequence is 16 residues long. After removal of 4 bases from V and 5 bases from J, the junction contained 10 bases not matched to a gene. Germline CDR1 and CDR2: MNHEY and SMNVEV (reference sequence). The CDR3 loop is CASSYTGTSFVDTQYF. The CDR3 coding sequence is TGTGCCAGCAGTTATACCGGGACTAGCTTCGTAGATACGCAGTATTTT.

This clonotype was counted at least ten times. The chain combines TRBV29-1 with TRBJ2-5, with unresolved D. V gave up 5 bases and J gave up 10 bases, with 14 bases separating them. The CDR3 is 11 amino acids. Germline V gene data show CDR1 as SQVTM and CDR2 as ANQGSEA. CDR3 sequence reads: CSVLHPLGQYF. For the CDR3, the DNA is TGCAGCGTTTTACATCCCCTAGGCCAGTACTTC.

This chain links TRBV5-1 with TRBJ2-7; D call uncertain. The germline V gene encodes CDR1 SGHRS and CDR2 YFSETQ. The V end lost 0 bases, the J end lost 2 bases, and 12 bases lay between the germline ends. The CDR3 contains 15 residues. In DNA, the CDR3 is TGCGCCAGCAGCTTGGTGTCGCTCTCGGCCTACGAGCAGTACTTC. Protein sequence: CASSLVSLSAYEQYF.